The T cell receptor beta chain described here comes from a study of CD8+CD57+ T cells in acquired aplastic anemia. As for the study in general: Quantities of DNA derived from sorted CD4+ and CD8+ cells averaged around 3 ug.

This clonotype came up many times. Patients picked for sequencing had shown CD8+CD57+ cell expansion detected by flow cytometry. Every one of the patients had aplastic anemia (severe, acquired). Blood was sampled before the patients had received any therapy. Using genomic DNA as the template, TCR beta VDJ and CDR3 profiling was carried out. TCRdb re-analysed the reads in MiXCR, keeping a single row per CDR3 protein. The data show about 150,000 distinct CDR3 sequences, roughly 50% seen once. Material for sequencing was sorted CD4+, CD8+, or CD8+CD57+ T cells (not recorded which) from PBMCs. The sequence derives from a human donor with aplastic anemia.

Written as DNA, the CDR3 is TGCAGTGCTAGAGAGGGATTGACCTACGAGCAGTACTTC. Translating gives CSAREGLTYEQYF. The rearrangement uses TRBV20-1 and TRBJ2-7; D gene unclear. V lost 0 bases and J 2 bases, leaving 8 bases between the germline ends. Germline V gene lookup returns CDR1 DFQATT and CDR2 SNEGSKA (reference sequence). This CDR3 contains 13 residues.